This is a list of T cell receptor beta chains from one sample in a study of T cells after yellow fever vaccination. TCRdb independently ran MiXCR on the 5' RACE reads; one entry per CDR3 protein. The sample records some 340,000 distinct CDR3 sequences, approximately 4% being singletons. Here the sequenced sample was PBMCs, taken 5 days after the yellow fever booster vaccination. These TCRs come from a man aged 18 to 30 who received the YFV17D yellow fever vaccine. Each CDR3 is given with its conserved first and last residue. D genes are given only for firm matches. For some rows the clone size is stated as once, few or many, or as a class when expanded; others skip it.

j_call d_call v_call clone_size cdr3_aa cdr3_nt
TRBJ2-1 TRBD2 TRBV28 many CASKTSGGNYNEQFF TGTGCCAGCAAAACTAGCGGGGGGAACTACAATGAGCAGTTCTTC
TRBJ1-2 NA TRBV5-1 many CASSPQTDSYGYTF TGCGCCAGCAGCCCACAGACAGATTCCTATGGCTACACCTTC
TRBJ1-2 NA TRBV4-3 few CASSQDQGRGFGLPPYGYTF TGCGCCAGCAGCCAAGATCAGGGACGGGGGTTTGGCCTCCCTCCGTATGGCTACACCTTC
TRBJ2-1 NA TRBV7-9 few CASSSQGGPHEQFF TGTGCCAGCAGCTCACAGGGCGGCCCCCATGAGCAGTTCTTC
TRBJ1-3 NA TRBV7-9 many CASSLRGAASHTIYF TGTGCCAGCAGCTTAAGAGGGGCGGCTAGTCACACCATATATTTT
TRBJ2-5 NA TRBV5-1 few CASSPWDIQETQYF TGCGCCAGCAGCCCATGGGACATCCAAGAGACCCAGTACTTC
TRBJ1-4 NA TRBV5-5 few CASSFFPLGRGSEKLFF TGTGCCAGCAGCTTTTTCCCCCTGGGACGTGGTAGTGAAAAACTGTTTTTT
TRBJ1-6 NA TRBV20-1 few CSARVRGSLVGTPLHF TGCAGTGCTAGAGTCCGGGGATCCCTCGTCGGTACACCCCTCCACTTT
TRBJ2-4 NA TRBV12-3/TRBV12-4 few CASSLEPRDIQYF TGTGCCAGCAGTTTAGAACCTCGGGACATTCAGTACTTC
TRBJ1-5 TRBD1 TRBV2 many CASRGQGSQPQHF TGTGCCAGCCGGGGACAGGGGAGCCAGCCCCAGCATTTT
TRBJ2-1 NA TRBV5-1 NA CASSSRGSYNEQFF TGCGCCAGCAGCTCGCGAGGGTCGTACAATGAGCAGTTCTTC
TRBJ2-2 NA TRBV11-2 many CASRKGIGFNTGELFF TGTGCCAGCAGAAAAGGAATAGGGTTTAACACCGGGGAGCTGTTTTTT
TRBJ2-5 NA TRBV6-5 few CASSYSRGAYWLQETQYF TGTGCCAGCAGTTACTCCAGGGGCGCCTACTGGCTACAAGAGACCCAGTACTTC
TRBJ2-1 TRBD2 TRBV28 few CASRTSGGAGEQFF TGTGCCAGCCGGACTAGCGGGGGGGCGGGTGAGCAGTTCTTC
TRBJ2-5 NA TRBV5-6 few CASSLGWMSQETQYF TGTGCCAGCAGCTTGGGGTGGATGTCCCAAGAGACCCAGTACTTC
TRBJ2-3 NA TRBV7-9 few CASSPLTRTDTQYF TGTGCCAGCAGCCCATTGACTAGAACAGATACGCAGTATTTT
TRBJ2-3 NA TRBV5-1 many CASSLGVDTQYF TGCGCCAGCAGCTTAGGCGTAGATACGCAGTATTTT
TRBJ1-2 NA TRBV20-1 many CSASRGEVVAF TGCAGTGCTTCCCGGGGGGAGGTTGTCGCCTTC
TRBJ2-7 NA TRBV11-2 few CASSLVSEYEQYF TGTGCCAGCAGCTTAGTGTCAGAATACGAGCAGTACTTC
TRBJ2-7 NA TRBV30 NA CARDGGLYEQYF TGTGCCCGGGATGGGGGACTCTACGAGCAGTACTTC
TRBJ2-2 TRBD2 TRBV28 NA CASSLQRGATGELFF TGTGCCAGCAGTTTACAGCGGGGGGCTACCGGGGAGCTGTTTTTT
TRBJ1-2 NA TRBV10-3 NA CAISESGPGDGYTF TGTGCCATCAGTGAGTCGGGGCCAGGGGATGGCTACACCTTC
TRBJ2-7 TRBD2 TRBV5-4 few CASRPGLGDYEQYF TGTGCCAGCAGGCCCGGACTAGGCGACTACGAGCAGTACTTC
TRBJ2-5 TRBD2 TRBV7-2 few CASSLGSSGGASWETQYF TGTGCCAGCAGCTTGGGGTCCAGCGGGGGGGCGTCGTGGGAGACCCAGTACTTC
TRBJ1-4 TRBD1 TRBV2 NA CASSTGEVYEKLFF TGTGCCAGCAGTACAGGGGAAGTATACGAAAAACTGTTTTTT
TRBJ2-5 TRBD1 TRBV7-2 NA CASSSTGGVETQYF TGTGCCAGCAGCTCGACAGGGGGCGTGGAGACCCAGTACTTC
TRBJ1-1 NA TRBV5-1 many CASSLMGDRDTEAFF TGCGCCAGCAGCTTGATGGGGGATCGTGACACTGAAGCTTTCTTT
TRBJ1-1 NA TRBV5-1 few CASSLGWTDEAFF TGCGCCAGCAGCTTGGGGTGGACAGATGAAGCTTTCTTT
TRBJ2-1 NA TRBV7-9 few CASSLGSWGSNEQFF TGTGCCAGCAGCTTAGGCTCCTGGGGCTCCAATGAGCAGTTCTTC
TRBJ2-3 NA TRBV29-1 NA CSVDTIEGGTDTQYF TGCAGCGTTGATACGATCGAGGGGGGCACAGATACGCAGTATTTT
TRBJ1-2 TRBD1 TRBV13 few CASSTRTGRYYGYTF TGTGCCAGCAGCACAAGGACAGGGCGGTACTATGGCTACACCTTC
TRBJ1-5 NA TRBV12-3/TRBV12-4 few CASSLNGAVNQPQHF TGTGCCAGCAGTTTAAACGGGGCGGTCAATCAGCCCCAGCATTTT
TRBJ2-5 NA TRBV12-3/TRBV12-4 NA CASSFGGREETQYF TGTGCCAGCAGTTTTGGGGGACGAGAAGAGACCCAGTACTTC
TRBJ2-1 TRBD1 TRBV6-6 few CASLLAGGLIRGQFF TGTGCCAGCCTCCTGGCAGGGGGCTTAATAAGGGGGCAGTTCTTC
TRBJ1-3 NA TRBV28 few CASTSSEGRAGNTIYF TGTGCCAGCACCTCGTCCGAGGGGCGGGCTGGAAACACCATATATTTT
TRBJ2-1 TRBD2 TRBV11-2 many CASTGTSGNEQFF TGTGCCTCGACCGGGACTAGCGGCAATGAGCAGTTCTTC
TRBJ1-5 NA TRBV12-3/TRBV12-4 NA CASSLGQEFQPQHF TGTGCCAGCAGTTTAGGACAGGAATTTCAGCCCCAGCATTTT
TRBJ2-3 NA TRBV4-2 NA CASSDTGIVRRDTQYF TGTGCCAGCAGCGATACAGGGATCGTTCGTCGGGATACGCAGTATTTT
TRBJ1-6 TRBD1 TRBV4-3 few CASSQEETGSSPLHF TGCGCCAGCAGCCAAGAAGAGACAGGGAGTTCACCCCTCCACTTT
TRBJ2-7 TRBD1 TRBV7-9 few CASSSIGVTGAAEQYF TGTGCCAGCAGCTCGATCGGAGTGACAGGGGCGGCCGAGCAGTACTTC
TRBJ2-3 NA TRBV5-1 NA CASSFSDDPYTDTQYF TGCGCCAGCAGCTTCAGCGACGACCCGTACACAGATACGCAGTATTTT
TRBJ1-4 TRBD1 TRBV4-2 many CASSPHDRVGGKLFF TGTGCCAGCAGCCCGCACGACAGGGTTGGAGGAAAACTGTTTTTT